The following is a T cell receptor (beta chain) sequence with its context. The target of this receptor is not known. One base away there is no much larger clone; base qualities are not given. Other DNA sequences in the sample encode the same CDR3. The data were obtained in a study of cytomegalovirus exposure and HLA in healthy donors (dated by TCRdb to about 2017). Study-wide context: In an earlier analysis of approximately 640 of the donors, about 270 Gb of sequence data and approximately 120 million unique TCR beta sequences from about 190 million T cells were reported. Class I and class II HLA loci were covered by the typing at four-digit resolution. The study was designed to test whether signatures of past pathogen exposure could be identified by cataloging public T cell receptors. An earlier analysis of fewer than 750 of the donors used high-throughput TCR beta sequencing to judge whether each TCR beta V gene segment behaved as functional or pseudogenic. Among the roughly 400 genotyped donors, around 81% belonged to the genetic ancestry cluster associated with self-reported Caucasian donors. Along with the roughly 710-subject first cohort, a separate validation cohort of over a hundred different subjects was used. Using immunosequencing, the study profiled T cell repertoires from 666 subjects and related those repertoires to cytomegalovirus serostatus. Across 300 to 500 genotyped donors of the cohort, an average of approximately 200,000 unique TCR beta nucleotide sequences per donor were sequenced, and 15% to 20% of those sequences were non-productive. A few DR-DQ haplotypes were handled as single units for association and clustering because linkage in the cohort was strong. Rather than using new phenotypic data, the later analysis identified candidate immune exposures from TCR beta sequences and from how often those sequences occurred across donors. Donor age, sex, ethnicity and CMV serostatus were collected together with the repertoire data. Every discovery cohort repertoire had been produced on one sequencing platform. A later analysis re-examined previously published TCR beta repertoires from more than 550 donors and added high-resolution HLA genotyping to investigate patterns of TCR occurrence. The number of donors typed differed by locus, with about 629-640 for A, B, C, DRB1 and DQB1, roughly 520 for DQA1, 600 to 610 for DPA1, and around 450 for DPB1. High-throughput TCR immunosequencing, statistical association of individual TCRs with disease status, and machine learning were combined to predict cytomegalovirus infection status. About 280 gigabases of sequencing data and tens of millions of unique TCR sequences made up an early release that covered approximately 620 HLA-typed donors. A later genetic analysis used genome-wide SNP genotypes for about 65% of the roughly 670 donors, treating that subset as a discovery cohort.

Findings and caveats that apply to the study as a whole: The study listed approximately 150 TCR beta chains as associated with cytomegalovirus. The authors suggested that the approach could potentially be generalized to other disease states and immunological phenotypes. Across donors, most TCR sequences were observed very rarely, whereas some public TCRs were present in many individuals. A group of highly shared sequence variants was considered likely to be a technical artifact of the sequencing pipeline. In both the original and validation cohorts, the classifier was reported to diagnose cytomegalovirus status with high specificity and sensitivity. A later analysis found that most CMV-associated TCR beta chains appeared HLA-restricted, with HLA associations seemingly driven largely by CMV exposure. Only TCR beta chains were sequenced in this cohort, and the absence of alpha or paired-chain data limited detectable features. Several of the top co-occurrence clusters appeared to be linked to parvovirus B19, influenza, CMV and Epstein-Barr virus, according to a later analysis. Because counts were too low, roughly 16 rarely observed V segments, including chromosome 9 orphons, were excluded from the earlier analysis of 587 of the donors. Compared with the roughly 600-donor mean, donors in an Asian-associated ancestry cluster had fewer N-insertions in productive TCRs, according to a later genetic analysis. Because HLA typing was unavailable for some donors at each locus, only the typed subset was used in association tests. At a false discovery rate of 0.05, a later analysis linked roughly 17,000 TCR beta sequences to specific HLA alleles. A further reported finding was that TCR beta sequences accurately predicted the HLA-A and HLA-B alleles for most subjects in the first cohort. For the cohort, immune exposure information was limited to CMV serostatus. In vitro tests confirmed that a few of the cytomegalovirus-associated TCR beta chains recognize cytomegalovirus antigens. Presence/absence analyses assumed roughly uniform sequencing depth across donors, an assumption that may not hold. In a later analysis, HLA-associated TCR beta chains showed more clonal expansion and lower generation probabilities than non-associated chains that were equally common. In an earlier analysis of fewer than 700 of the donors, most TCR beta V segments appeared in productive rearrangements about 87% or about 30% of the time, broadly matching IMGT annotations. Correlated functional status among segregating V segments might be attributable to linkage disequilibrium, but an unknown experimental factor could not be ruled out. A later genetic analysis associated a missense DCLRE1C variant with V-gene and J-gene trimming of TCR beta chains, and an independent cohort replicated the association. In a later analysis, TCR association rates were found to vary across HLA loci, with the most associated TCRs seen for DRB1 alleles and the fewest for HLA-C alleles. Some IMGT-functional V segments, including TRBV6-2 and TRBV6-3, could not be distinguished by the 87-base-pair reads and were therefore excluded. Strong co-occurrence of HLA alleles, especially DR and DQ, made assigning TCR associations to individual alleles difficult.

The cohort was made up of about 610 healthy bone marrow donors. All cohort members were sampled while nominally healthy, although unrecorded immune exposures were likely present. The donor was CMV seronegative and belonged to the group of 380 or so seronegative cohort members. A peripheral blood sample was collected from each donor, and TCR beta sequencing was performed on peripheral blood mononuclear cells. The Qiagen DNeasy Blood Extraction Kit was used to extract genomic DNA from the blood cell samples. The library was built by means of the immunoSEQ multiplex PCR assay. For the multiplex PCR, a mixture combining 60 forward primers for TCR Vbeta segments and 13 reverse primers for TCR Jbeta segments was used. A multiplex PCR assay on genomic DNA amplified the CDR3 region of rearranged TCR beta genes. Amplified TCR beta libraries were sequenced as 87-base-pair reads on the Illumina HiSeq System. The authors' analysis ran thus. A later analysis tallied some 79 million unique TCR beta chains across the 666 repertoires, and some 10 million of those chains were shared by two or more donors. Raw reads were error-corrected and collapsed into unique sequences with a nearest-neighbor algorithm that merged closely related sequences to remove PCR and sequencing errors. To assign V, D and J gene segments, CDR3 sequences were aligned to IMGT reference sequences. For a sequence to be retained, at least a six-nucleotide match to both a V gene segment and a J gene segment was required. A rearrangement was called productive if the CDR3 had no stop codons and remained in frame with V and J, and every other rearrangement was called non-productive. CDR3 was defined by IMGT convention, running from the second conserved V-encoded cysteine to the conserved J-encoded phenylalanine. In an earlier analysis of around 540 of the donors, sequences lacking an unambiguous match to a single V gene segment were excluded. In an earlier analysis of 587 of the donors, V segments were called functional above 56.7% productive rearrangements and were called segregating when the between-donor standard deviation exceeded 5%. To diagnose cytomegalovirus status from the catalog of TCR beta chain sequences, a statistical classification framework was built. A later analysis assigned V and J genes by comparing TCR nucleotide sequences with IMGT/GENE-DB human TR gene sequences. The TCRdist pipeline was used in a later analysis to assign CDR3 sequences and most-parsimonious VDJ recombination scenarios. A later analysis defined each TCR beta chain by its CDR3 amino acid sequence plus V-gene family, and excluded reads lacking a unique V-gene family. A later analysis removed nearly 600 highly shared, low-generation-probability nucleotide sequences to deal with suspected cross-contamination and a sequencing artifact. In a later analysis, a clonal expansion index for each public chain was calculated from normalized within-repertoire ranks of inferred template counts. Generation probabilities in a later analysis came from a VDJ recombination model fitted to out-of-frame rearrangements, and those results were checked against IGoR. In a later analysis, hypergeometric tests were used to score TCR-TCR, TCR-HLA and TCR-CMV co-occurrence, with a repertoire-size bias correction applied to TCR pairs. A later analysis estimated false discovery rates by permuting HLA or CMV assignments 20 times. In a later analysis, co-occurring TCRs were grouped using DBSCAN, with TCRdist sequence similarity added in when clustering inside HLA-allele-positive subsets. Co-occurrence clustering excluded repertoires with fewer than 30,000 or more than 120,000 public chains, plus five with anomalous nucleotide sharing. What TCRdb holds here is the immuneACCESS table cut down to in-frame rearrangements. Part of the clones is not present; checked against another copy, under half of the missing clones reflect an unresolved V gene, and the others are unexplained. That table supplies the V and J calls and clone size; D and trimming were determined from the DNA. The sample table holds under 200,000 clones, of which roughly 75% were seen once. The ten largest make up roughly 5% of the sample.

V is pared back by 3 bases and J by 0 bases, with 3 bases lying between the germline termini. There are 12 amino acids in the CDR3, from cysteine to phenylalanine inclusive. Just CDR3 DNA is preserved here, 36 bases in frame from base 1. In the germline V gene (reference sequence), CDR1 corresponds to SEHNR and CDR2 to FQNEAQ. The source material was PBMCs. This chain is built from TRBV7-9 and TRBJ2-7, with no reliable assignment of the D segment. This receptor was taken from a male donor in good health and CMV-seronegative. The nucleotide sequence reads TGTGCCAGCAGCTTGAGCTCCTACGAGCAGTACTTC. It encodes CASSLSSYEQYF.